This T cell receptor (beta chain) was captured by sequencing in a study of T cell responses to AZD1222 COVID-19 vaccine. Analyses pooled second doses at about 4 or about 12 weeks. Sequencing was performed with immunoSEQ multiplex PCR; in TCRdb, only in-frame clones are kept and a portion is missing. This table has around 160,000 clones, just over 90% appearing once. Study-wide results and limits: Recipients of two AZD1222 doses showed rising Spike-specific TCR breadth and depth. Spike regions recognized by vaccine-associated CD4 TCRs spanned the protein, led by 160-218 and 743-854.

Comment on this clone: Its antigen is undetermined.

The source was peripheral blood, collected 28 days after the second AZD1222 dose. The source of this sequence is an adult who received the AZD1222 COVID-19 vaccine.

CDR3: CASSDTEGGEAFF. CDR3 bases: TGTGCCAGCAGCGATACGGAAGGTGGGGAAGCTTTCTTT. This rearrangement joins TRBV9 to TRBJ1-1; D is unresolved. The V gene lost 3 bases and the J gene lost 8 bases, with 14 bases spanning the gap. CDR1 is SGDLS, CDR2 YYNGEE, per germline. The CDR3 contains 13 residues.